Shown below are 22 T cell receptor beta chains from a single sample sequenced in a study of cytomegalovirus exposure and HLA in healthy donors. A multiplex PCR was run with 60 Vbeta primers and 13 Jbeta primers. TCRdb keeps only in-frame clones here, not all; method: immunoSEQ multiplex PCR. In the table there are over 120,000 clones, approximately 80% of which are singletons. The sequenced sample consisted of PBMCs. Receptors were obtained from a male donor in good health and CMV-seronegative.

The V gene is TRBV19, the J gene TRBJ1-6, with D tentatively TRBD1 (5 bases). The V gene lost 3 bases and the J gene lost 7 bases, with 10 bases spanning the gap. The CDR3 is made up of 14 amino acids. Germline assignment: CDR1 LNHDA and CDR2 SQIVND (reference sequence). Here the CDR3 reads CASSIGGGNSPLHF. Written as DNA, the CDR3 is TGTGCCAGTAGTATCGGGGGAGGCAATTCACCCCTCCACTTT.

In its sample, this clone was seen once. V gene TRBV19 combines with J gene TRBJ1-3; D unclear. With 3 bases removed from V and 7 bases from J, the gap between germline ends came to 10 bases. Germline CDR1 reads LNHDA; CDR2 reads SQIVND (reference sequence). The CDR3 runs to 13 residues. The CDR3 spells CASSIGPGNTIYF. CDR3 sequence (DNA): TGTGCCAGTAGTATCGGTCCCGGGAACACCATATATTTT.

The CDR3 bases are TGTGCCAGCAGCGGACAGGGGAGTGGAAACACCATATATTTT. As protein: CASSGQGSGNTIYF. The chain employs TRBV16 and TRBJ1-3, with 9 bases lining up with TRBD1. Trimming cost V 5 bases and J 3 bases; bases outside gene matches: 2. Germline CDR1 reads KGHSY; CDR2 reads FQNENV. This CDR3 contains 14 residues.

This rearrangement joins TRBV5-5 to TRBJ1-5; 8 bases match TRBD1. Trimming took 6 bases from V and 2 from J; bases not matched to a gene: 4. The CDR3 is made up of 14 amino acids. Germline loops: CDR1 SGHKS, CDR2 YYEKEE (reference sequence). The DNA of the CDR3 is TGTGCCAGCACCTCGACAGGGGGCAATCAGCCCCAGCATTTT. Translation gives CASTSTGGNQPQHF.

Details on this clone: The junction differs from germline at one of its ends, possibly a read error. This chain uses TRBV7-7 with TRBJ2-5; 11 bases are a match to TRBD2. The CDR3 consists of 17 residues. Germline V lookup: CDR1 SSHAT, CDR2 FNYEAQ (reference sequence). The CDR3, as DNA: TGTGCTAGCAGCTTAGCGGCAACTAGCGGGAGTAGGGAGACCCAGTACTTC. This translates into CASSLAATSGSRETQYF.

The chain employs TRBV12-5 and TRBJ2-6; no firm D call. CDR1 LGHNT and CDR2 FRNRAP come from the germline V gene. The CDR3 runs 15 residues. V gave up 7 bases and J gave up 4 bases, with 14 bases separating them. The CDR3 coding sequence is TGTGCTAGTGCCCCAGACACCGTAGGGGCCAACGTCCTGACTTTC. Protein product: CASAPDTVGANVLTF.

This sequence joins TRBV19 and TRBJ1-5, with 7 bases identical to TRBD1. Looked up from germline, CDR1 is LNHDA and CDR2 is SQIVND (reference sequence). CDR3 length equals 13 residues. Losses at the gene ends were 3 bases for V and 7 bases for J; bases not matched to a gene: 3. CDR3 amino acids: CASSIRDSQPQHF. The CDR3 DNA is TGTGCCAGTAGTATCCGGGACAGCCAGCCCCAGCATTTT.

This clone was counted a few times. The V call is TRBV6-5, the J call TRBJ2-1, with 12 bases lining up with TRBD2. The CDR3 extends over 14 amino acids. V gave up 7 bases and J gave up 9 bases; unmatched junction bases: 7. Germline V gene data show CDR1 as MNHEY and CDR2 as SVGAGI. CDR3 in DNA: TGTGCCAGCACCAGACTAGCGGGAGTAGGTGAGCAGTTCTTC. Its translation is CASTRLAGVGEQFF.

J is TRBJ1-1 and V is TRBV5-6; 7 bases match TRBD1. Germline V CDR1 and CDR2: SGHDT, YYEEEE. The CDR3 totals 14 residues. Trimming cost V 6 bases and J 1 base; bases outside gene matches: 6. Here the CDR3 reads CASTRTGRNTEAFF. CDR3 DNA sequence: TGTGCCAGCACGAGGACAGGCAGGAACACTGAAGCTTTCTTT.

The chain links TRBV2 to TRBJ2-5; a weak D match, TRBD1 (5 bases). V gave up 6 bases and J gave up 1 base, with 12 bases separating them. This CDR3 has 14 amino acids. Looked up from germline, CDR1 is SNHLY and CDR2 is FYNNEI. In DNA form, the CDR3 reads TGTGCCAGCAGGTTACAGGTTTTCCAAGAGACCCAGTACTTC. This translates into CASRLQVFQETQYF.

As to this clone: The junction shows a germline mismatch at one end, possibly a read error. The genes are TRBV7-9 and TRBJ2-2; 7 bases map to TRBD1. Germline V gene sequence: CDR1 SEHNR, CDR2 FQNEAQ (reference sequence). This CDR3 comprises 19 residues. CDR3 sequence (DNA): TGTTCCAGCAGCACCAATCCCGGGACAGCTAAAACGAACACCGGGGAGCTGTTTTTT. This translates into CSSSTNPGTAKTNTGELFF. The full variable domain, rest sourced from reference TRBV7-9 and TRBJ2-2, is DTGVSQNPRHKITKRGQNVTFRCDPISEHNRLYWYRQTLGQGPEFLTYFQNEAQLEKSRLLSDRFSAERPKGSFSTLEIQRTEQGDSAMYLCSSSTNPGTAKTNTGELFFGEGSRLTVL.

V gene TRBV18 combines with J gene TRBJ1-2, with unresolved D. The germline gives CDR1 KGHSH, CDR2 LQKENI. Trimming cost V 0 bases and J 3 bases, with 11 bases left between them. The CDR3 spans 15 residues. In DNA form, the CDR3 reads TGTGCCAGCTCACCACCAGGGAGGGAGGACTATGGCTACACCTTC. It translates to CASSPPGREDYGYTF.

This chain links TRBV5-5 with TRBJ1-1; 9 bases are a match to TRBD1. Germline trimming cut 6 bases from V and 4 bases from J; bases unmatched to any gene: 10. The CDR3 loop spans 15 amino acids. The germline gives CDR1 SGHKS, CDR2 YYEKEE (reference sequence). Written as DNA, the CDR3 is TGTGCCAGCACATACCCAGACAGGGGGGTCACTGAAGCTTTCTTT. The encoded protein is CASTYPDRGVTEAFF.

The rearrangement links TRBV6-4 to TRBJ2-3; TRBD2 agrees at 11 bases. Germline loops: CDR1 MRHNA, CDR2 SNTAGT. Trimming cost V 3 bases and J 1 base; bases outside gene matches: 3. This CDR3 contains 16 residues. CDR3 protein: CASSEGLAGGTDTQYF. CDR3 DNA sequence: TGTGCCAGCAGTGAAGGACTAGCGGGCGGCACAGATACGCAGTATTTT.

V is TRBV5-6 and J is TRBJ2-1; 7 bases agree with TRBD2. The CDR3 has 18 amino acids. Germline V gene lookup returns CDR1 SGHDT and CDR2 YYEEEE. Losses at the gene ends were 3 bases for V and 5 bases for J; bases not matched to a gene: 17. The CDR3 protein is CASSSSPFGAGRDNEQFF. The CDR3 nucleotides are TGTGCCAGCAGCTCCTCCCCTTTTGGGGCGGGGAGGGACAATGAGCAGTTCTTC.

The chain employs TRBV11-2 and TRBJ1-6; no firm D call. This CDR3 contains 14 residues. V was clipped by 1 base and J by 7 bases, with 8 bases between them. Germline loops: CDR1 SGHAT, CDR2 FQNNGV. DNA of the CDR3: TGTGCCAGCAGCTTAGGCCTCGGGAATTCACCCCTCCACTTT. Its translation is CASSLGLGNSPLHF.

The chain combines TRBV7-2 with TRBJ1-1; 9 nucleotides line up with TRBD1. The V gene's germline CDR1 is SGHTA and CDR2 FQGNSA. CDR3 length: 16 amino acids. Trimming removed 3 bases from V and 0 bases from J; junction bases left unmatched: 5. The CDR3 bases are TGTGCCAGCAGCTTGGGACAGGGATACATGAACACTGAAGCTTTCTTT. Translated, it gives CASSLGQGYMNTEAFF.

The V gene is TRBV18, the J gene TRBJ1-1; 7 bases map to TRBD1. The CDR3 runs to 13 residues. The germline V gene has CDR1 KGHSH and CDR2 LQKENI. The J segment lost 3 bases and the V segment lost 6 bases, leaving 4 bases of the junction unmatched. Written as DNA, the CDR3 is TGTGCCAGCTCGTCGACAGGGTACACTGAAGCTTTCTTT. This sequence encodes CASSSTGYTEAFF.

The genes are TRBV6-5 and TRBJ1-2; 7 bases map to TRBD1. Trimming took 4 bases from V and 8 from J; bases not matched to a gene: 13. Germline V gives CDR1 MNHEY, CDR2 SVGAGI. The CDR3 spans 15 residues. The CDR3 sequence is CASSFSLQGNQGYTF. The CDR3 coding sequence is TGTGCCAGCAGTTTCTCATTACAGGGGAATCAAGGCTACACCTTC.

This clone has more than one count but fewer than ten. The rearrangement uses TRBV12-2 and TRBJ1-1; no DNA check was done on the table's D call, TRBD1. TRBV12-2 is assigned pseudogene status. The CDR3 is made up of 18 amino acids. The chain's CDR3 is CASRLAPGNSGIDTEAFF. CDR3 DNA: TGTGCAAGTCGCTTAGCGCCAGGAAACAGTGGCATAGACACTGAAGCTTTCTTT.

The chain employs TRBV6-1 and TRBJ2-1; D perhaps matches TRBD1 (6 bases). Germline assignment: CDR1 MNHNS and CDR2 SASEGT. The CDR3 extends over 16 amino acids. The V gene lost 3 bases and the J gene lost 8 bases, with 20 bases spanning the gap. CDR3 amino acids: CASSDHRVELGDEQFF. The DNA for the CDR3 is TGTGCCAGCAGTGATCACAGGGTAGAACTCGGCGATGAGCAGTTCTTC.

The chain uses TRBV9 and TRBJ2-7; possibly TRBD2 for D (7 bases). Between the trimmed V and J ends, which lost 3 bases and 6 bases, there was a span of 16 bases. There are 14 residues in the CDR3. Germline CDR1 and CDR2: SGDLS and YYNGEE. For the CDR3, the DNA is TGTGCCAGCAGCGAGGGGGACTACTCGCGCGAGCAGTACTTC. This sequence encodes CASSEGDYSREQYF.